This T cell receptor beta chain was recorded in a study of blood T cell repertoires in COVID-19. Here immunoSEQ multiplex PCR was the method, and the copy in TCRdb shows in-frame clones only, minus some. The sample holds 330,000 or so clones, roughly 90% seen once. CDR3 size: 17 residues. From germline, CDR1 is SNHLY and CDR2 FYNNEI. With V trimmed by 3 bases and J by 0 bases, 9 bases remained unmatched. Sequenced sample: PBMCs or T cells enriched from blood (not recorded which). This TCR was sampled from a young woman who had recovered from COVID-19. This chain uses TRBV2 with TRBJ1-1, with 8 bases matching TRBD1. The CDR3 spells CASSDSKDRALNTEAFF. CDR3 coding DNA: TGTGCCAGCAGTGACTCCAAGGACAGGGCCCTGAACACTGAAGCTTTCTTT.